The sequence of this T cell receptor beta chain was determined in a study of molecular identifiers for immune sequencing clone quantification. Study in general: Five portions were made in replicates from RNA of around 20,000 or 100,000 naive CD8 cells, and four underwent sequencing.

This clonotype was counted ten times or more. Germline CDR1 MDHEN, CDR2 SYDVKM. V lost 7 bases, J lost 2 bases, and 5 bases stayed unmatched. This CDR3 is 14 amino acids long. TCRdb reprocessed the PCR reads with MiXCR, giving one entry per CDR3 protein. The data hold under 650,000 distinct CDR3 sequences, with about 20% observed a single time. Sorting captured naive CD8 T cells as CD8+CD4-CCR7+CD45RA+. The sample consisted of naive CD8+ T cells from blood, with Jurkat cell RNA spiked in. The subset denotes: FACS-sorted CD8+CD4-CCR7+CD45RA+ naive T cells. The sequence came from a human donor in good health. Some libraries in this study had Jurkat cell RNA spiked in. The chain has TRBV28 and TRBJ1-1, with 9 positions matching TRBD1. CDR3 loop: CASNRGRGNTEAFF. Written as DNA, the CDR3 is TGTGCCAGCAACAGGGGGCGCGGAAACACTGAAGCTTTCTTT.